Listed here is a single TCR beta chain. How the authors handled the data: Nucleated cell number was recorded as an estimate derived from reference gene primer amplification. The assay was immunoSEQ multiplex PCR, and TCRdb's table has in-frame clones only and misses some. V and J calls and clone size follow that table, whereas D and trimming were derived from the DNA. The sample lists 85,000 to 130,000 clones, about 91% occurring once. The ends were cut back, 0 bases at V and 5 bases at J, with 20 bases in the middle. This CDR3 comprises 18 residues. Germline assignment: CDR1 LGHNA and CDR2 YNFKEQ. This record belongs to a study of blood T cell repertoires in COVID-19. At the level of the study: Samples taken during acute and convalescent COVID-19 were collected in the United States, Italy and Spain. Sample material is recorded as cDNA or gDNA derived from T cells, B-cell-depleted T cells, or PBMCs.

This receptor was taken from a human donor in a cohort sampled during active COVID-19. The specimen sequenced was peripheral blood. The J gene is TRBJ2-4, the V gene TRBV4-2; D possibly corresponds to TRBD2 (6 bases). The CDR3 nucleotides read TGTGCCAGCAGCCAAGATAGGGGCCTGGGACTGGACGAAAACATTCAGTACTTC. This translates into CASSQDRGLGLDENIQYF.